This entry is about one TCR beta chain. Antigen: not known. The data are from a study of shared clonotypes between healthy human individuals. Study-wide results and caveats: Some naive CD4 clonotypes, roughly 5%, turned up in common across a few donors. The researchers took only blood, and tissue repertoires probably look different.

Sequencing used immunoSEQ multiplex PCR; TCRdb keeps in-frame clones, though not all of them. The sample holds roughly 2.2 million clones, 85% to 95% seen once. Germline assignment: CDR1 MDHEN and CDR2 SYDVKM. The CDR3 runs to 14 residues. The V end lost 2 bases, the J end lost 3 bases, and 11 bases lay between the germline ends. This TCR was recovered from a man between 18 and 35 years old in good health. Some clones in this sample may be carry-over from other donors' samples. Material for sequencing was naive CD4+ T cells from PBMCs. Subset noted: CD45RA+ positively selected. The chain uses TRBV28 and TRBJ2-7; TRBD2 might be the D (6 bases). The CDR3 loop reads CASSLRGEVYEQYF. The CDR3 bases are TGTGCCAGCAGTTTAAGAGGGGAGGTCTACGAGCAGTACTTC.